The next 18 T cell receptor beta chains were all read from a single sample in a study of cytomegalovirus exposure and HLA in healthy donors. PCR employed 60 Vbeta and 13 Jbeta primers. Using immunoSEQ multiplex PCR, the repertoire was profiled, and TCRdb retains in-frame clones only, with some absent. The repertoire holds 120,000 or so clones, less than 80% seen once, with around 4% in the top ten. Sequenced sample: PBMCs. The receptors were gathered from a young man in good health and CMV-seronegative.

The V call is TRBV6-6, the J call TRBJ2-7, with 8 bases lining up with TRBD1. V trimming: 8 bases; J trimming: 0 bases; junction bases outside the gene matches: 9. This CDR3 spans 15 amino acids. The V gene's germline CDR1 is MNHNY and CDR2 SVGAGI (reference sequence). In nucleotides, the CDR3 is TGTGCCAGCGGCAACCGGGACAGGATCTCCTACGAGCAGTACTTC. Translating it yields CASGNRDRISYEQYF.

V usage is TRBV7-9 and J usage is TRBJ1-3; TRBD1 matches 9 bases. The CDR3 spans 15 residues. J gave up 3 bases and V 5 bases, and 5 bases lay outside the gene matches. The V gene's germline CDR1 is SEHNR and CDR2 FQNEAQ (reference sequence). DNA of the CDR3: TGTGCCAGCAGCCTCAGGGACAGGGTTGGAAACACCATATATTTT. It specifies CASSLRDRVGNTIYF.

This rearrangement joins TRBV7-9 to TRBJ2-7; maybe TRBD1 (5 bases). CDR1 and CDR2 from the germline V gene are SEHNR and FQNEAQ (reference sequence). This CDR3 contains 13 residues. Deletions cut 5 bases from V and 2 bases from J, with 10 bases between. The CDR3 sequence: CASSPTGAYEQYF. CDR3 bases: TGTGCCAGCAGCCCAACAGGAGCCTACGAGCAGTACTTC.

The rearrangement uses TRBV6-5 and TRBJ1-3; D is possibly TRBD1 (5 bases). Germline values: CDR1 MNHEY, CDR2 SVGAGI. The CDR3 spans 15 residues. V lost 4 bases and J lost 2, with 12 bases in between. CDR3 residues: CASSLRRTTGNTIYF. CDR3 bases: TGTGCCAGCAGTTTAAGAAGGACAACTGGAAACACCATATATTTT.

The CDR3 reads CASSSGSGTNEKLFF. DNA for the CDR3: TGTGCCAGCAGCTCCGGGTCGGGAACTAATGAAAAACTGTTTTTT. V usage is TRBV5-4 and J usage is TRBJ1-4, with D hard to call. This CDR3 region has 15 residues. V lost 3 bases, J lost 1 base, and 10 bases lay in between. The germline gives CDR1 SGHNT, CDR2 YYREEE (reference sequence). The full variable domain, completed using reference TRBV5-4 and TRBJ1-4, is ETGVTQSPTHLIKTRGQQVTLRCSSQSGHNTVSWYQQALGQGPQFIFQYYREEENGRGNFPPRFSGLQFPNYSSELNVNALELDDSALYLCASSSGSGTNEKLFFGSGTQLSVL.

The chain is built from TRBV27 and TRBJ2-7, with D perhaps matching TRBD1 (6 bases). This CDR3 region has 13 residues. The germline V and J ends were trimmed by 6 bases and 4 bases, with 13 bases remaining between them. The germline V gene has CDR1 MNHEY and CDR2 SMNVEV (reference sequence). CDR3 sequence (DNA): TGTGCCAGCAGCCGAGGACAGTTTTACGAGCAGTACTTC. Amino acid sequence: CASSRGQFYEQYF.

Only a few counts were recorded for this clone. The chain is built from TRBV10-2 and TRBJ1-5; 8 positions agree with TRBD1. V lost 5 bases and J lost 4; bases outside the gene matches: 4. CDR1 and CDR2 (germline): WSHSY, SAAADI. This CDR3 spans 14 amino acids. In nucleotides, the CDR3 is TGCGCCAGCAGTCTGGACAGGGTGAATCAGCCCCAGCATTTT. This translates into CASSLDRVNQPQHF.

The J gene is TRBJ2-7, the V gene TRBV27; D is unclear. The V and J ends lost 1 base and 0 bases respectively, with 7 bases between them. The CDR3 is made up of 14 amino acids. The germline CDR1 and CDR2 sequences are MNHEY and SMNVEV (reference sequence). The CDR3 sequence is CASSLYSISYEQYF. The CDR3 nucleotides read TGTGCCAGCAGTTTATACAGCATCTCCTACGAGCAGTACTTC.

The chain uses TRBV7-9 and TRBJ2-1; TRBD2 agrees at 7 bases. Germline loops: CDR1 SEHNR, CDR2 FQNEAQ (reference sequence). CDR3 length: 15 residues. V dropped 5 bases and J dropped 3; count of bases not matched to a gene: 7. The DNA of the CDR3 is TGTGCCAGCAGCCCTAGAGGCGGGGGCTACAATGAGCAGTTCTTC. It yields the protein CASSPRGGGYNEQFF.

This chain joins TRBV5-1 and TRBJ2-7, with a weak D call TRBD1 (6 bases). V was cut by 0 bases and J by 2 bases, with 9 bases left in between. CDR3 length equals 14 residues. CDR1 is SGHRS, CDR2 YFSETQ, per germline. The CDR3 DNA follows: TGCGCCAGCAGCTTGGTGGACAGCACCTACGAGCAGTACTTC. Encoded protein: CASSLVDSTYEQYF.

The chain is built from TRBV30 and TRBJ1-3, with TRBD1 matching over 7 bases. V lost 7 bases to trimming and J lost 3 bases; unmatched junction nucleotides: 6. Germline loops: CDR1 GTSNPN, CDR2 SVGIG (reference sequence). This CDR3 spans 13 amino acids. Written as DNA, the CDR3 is TGTGCCTCATCCACAGGGGATGGAAACACCATATATTTT. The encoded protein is CASSTGDGNTIYF.

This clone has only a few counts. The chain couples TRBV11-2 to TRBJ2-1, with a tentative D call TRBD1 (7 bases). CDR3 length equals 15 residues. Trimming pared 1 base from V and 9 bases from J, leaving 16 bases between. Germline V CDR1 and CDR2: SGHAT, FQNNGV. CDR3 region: CASSLAPNRGGEQFF. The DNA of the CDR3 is TGTGCCAGCAGCTTAGCCCCTAACAGGGGAGGTGAGCAGTTCTTC.

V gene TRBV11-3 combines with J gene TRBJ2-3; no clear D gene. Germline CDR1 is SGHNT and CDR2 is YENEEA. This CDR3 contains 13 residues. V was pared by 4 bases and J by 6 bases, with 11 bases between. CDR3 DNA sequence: TGTGCCAGCAGCTCAGCCTTCGGGGATACGCAGTATTTT. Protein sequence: CASSSAFGDTQYF.

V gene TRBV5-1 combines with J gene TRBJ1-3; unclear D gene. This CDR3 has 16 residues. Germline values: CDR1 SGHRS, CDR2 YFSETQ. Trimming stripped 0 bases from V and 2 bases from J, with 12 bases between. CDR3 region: CASSLGSVSAGNTIYF. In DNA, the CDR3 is TGCGCCAGCAGCTTGGGGAGCGTATCAGCTGGAAACACCATATATTTT.

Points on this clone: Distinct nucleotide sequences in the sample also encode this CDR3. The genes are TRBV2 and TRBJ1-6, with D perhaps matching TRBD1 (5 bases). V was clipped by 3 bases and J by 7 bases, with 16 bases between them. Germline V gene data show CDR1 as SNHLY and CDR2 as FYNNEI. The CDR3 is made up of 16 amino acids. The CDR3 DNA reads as TGTGCCAGCAGTGAGCGGCTGCACCAGGGCAATTCACCCCTCCACTTT. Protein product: CASSERLHQGNSPLHF.

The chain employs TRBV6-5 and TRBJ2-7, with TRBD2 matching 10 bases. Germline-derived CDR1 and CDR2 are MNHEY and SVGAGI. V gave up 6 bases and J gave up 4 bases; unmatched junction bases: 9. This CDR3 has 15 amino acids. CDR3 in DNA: TGTGCCAGCAGGTCGGGACTAGCGACCCTATACGAGCAGTACTTC. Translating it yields CASRSGLATLYEQYF.

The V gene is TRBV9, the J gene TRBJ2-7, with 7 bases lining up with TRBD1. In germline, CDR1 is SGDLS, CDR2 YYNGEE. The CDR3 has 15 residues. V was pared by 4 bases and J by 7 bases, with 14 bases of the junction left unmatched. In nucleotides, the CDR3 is TGTGCCAGCAGCCCGGACAGGAATCGGCTTCGTGAGCAGTACTTC. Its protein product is CASSPDRNRLREQYF.

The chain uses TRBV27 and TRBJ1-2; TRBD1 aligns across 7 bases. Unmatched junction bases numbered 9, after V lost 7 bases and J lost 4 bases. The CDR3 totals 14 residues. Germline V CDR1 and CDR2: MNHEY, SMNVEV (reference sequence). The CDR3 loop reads CASKQTGSVYGYTF. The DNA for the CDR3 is TGTGCCAGCAAACAGACAGGGAGTGTCTATGGCTACACCTTC.